This T cell receptor beta chain was profiled in a study of cytomegalovirus exposure and HLA in healthy donors. The PCR had 60 Vbeta and 13 Jbeta primers. TCRdb keeps only in-frame clones here, not all; method: immunoSEQ multiplex PCR. The table shows about 160,000 clones, with roughly 84% occurring only once. Points from the study as a whole: Some V segments (TRBV6-2 and TRBV6-3 among them) were excluded as indistinguishable. No immune exposure information besides CMV serostatus was available.

Concerning this clone itself: Its specificity is unknown. One end of the junction is discordant with germline, which a read error may explain.

CDR1 and CDR2 (germline): SGHNT, YYREEE (reference sequence). The CDR3 is 14 amino acids. The clonotype comes from a male donor in good health and CMV-seronegative. The sequencing sample was made of PBMCs. The gene calls are TRBV5-4 and TRBJ2-7, with a weak D call TRBD2 (5 bases). The CDR3 loop reads CASSPDRAAYVQYF. CDR3 DNA: TGTGCCAGCAGCCCGGACCGAGCGGCTTACGTGCAGTACTTC.